The 29 T cell receptor beta chains in this list originate from one sample, sequenced in a study of cytomegalovirus exposure and HLA in healthy donors. PCR used 60 Vbeta primers and 13 Jbeta primers. Profiled with immunoSEQ multiplex PCR; TCRdb holds only in-frame clones, not every one. The repertoire has about 190,000 clones, around 83% of them found once; the top ten carry roughly 0.8%. The source material was PBMCs. Source of these receptors: a woman between 18 and 29 years old in good health and CMV-seronegative.

Only one count was recorded for this clone. This chain uses TRBV7-9 with TRBJ2-7, with D unclear. Germline V gives CDR1 SEHNR, CDR2 FQNEAQ (reference sequence). The CDR3 is made up of 15 amino acids. The ends were cut back, 2 bases at V and 4 bases at J, with 15 bases in the middle. The CDR3 DNA follows: TGTGCCAGCAGCTTACGCGACCAGGTCGGTTACGAGCAGTACTTC. Its protein is CASSLRDQVGYEQYF.

The chain uses TRBV6-1 and TRBJ1-1; 7 bases fit TRBD1. CDR3 length: 15 amino acids. Trimming cost V 0 bases and J 13 bases; bases outside gene matches: 14. The germline V gene encodes CDR1 MNHNS and CDR2 SASEGT. The CDR3: CASSEALINRGVGFF. CDR3 nucleotide sequence: TGTGCCAGCAGTGAAGCGCTTATTAACAGGGGCGTAGGTTTCTTT.

The table lists this clone with a count of one. V gene TRBV5-6 combines with J gene TRBJ1-1, with unresolved D. There are 13 residues in the CDR3. Per the germline V gene, CDR1 is SGHDT and CDR2 is YYEEEE. Trimming shortened V by 0 bases and J by 5 bases, and 8 bases separated the two germline ends. The CDR3 nucleotides read TGTGCCAGCAGCTTGGGCCCGGGGACTGAAGCTTTCTTT. As protein: CASSLGPGTEAFF.

This chain links TRBV27 with TRBJ2-7; the match to TRBD2 covers 9 bases. Trimming at V came to 2 bases and at J to 5 bases, leaving 7 bases not matched to a gene. Germline V CDR1 and CDR2: MNHEY, SMNVEV (reference sequence). There are 15 residues in the CDR3. The CDR3 nucleotides read TGTGCCAGCAGTTTACTAGCGGGGCCCGGGAACGAGCAGTACTTC. The encoded protein is CASSLLAGPGNEQYF.

The CDR3 nucleotides are TGTGCCAGCAGGCGAGAATCAACAGGGGCCGAGCAGTACTTC. Translated: CASRRESTGAEQYF. The chain employs TRBV6-5 and TRBJ2-7; 7 bases match TRBD1. CDR3 length equals 14 residues. Germline values: CDR1 MNHEY, CDR2 SVGAGI. Trimming cost V 6 bases and J 6 bases; bases outside gene matches: 11.

This clone was recorded once. V is TRBV12-5 and J is TRBJ2-7; D gene uncertain. CDR3 length: 13 residues. Germline lookup yields CDR1 LGHNT and CDR2 FRNRAP. Trimming cost V 3 bases and J 7 bases, with 13 bases left between them. In nucleotides, the CDR3 is TGTGCTAGTGGTTTAGGCGAGCTAGGAGAGCAGTACTTC. Its protein is CASGLGELGEQYF.

This chain connects TRBV11-2 to TRBJ2-2, with D possibly being TRBD1 (6 bases). Trimming removed 5 bases at V and 6 bases at J, with 10 bases between. The CDR3 sequence is 13 residues long. In germline, CDR1 is SGHAT, CDR2 FQNNGV. The CDR3: CASSGRGSGELFF. DNA for the CDR3: TGTGCCAGCAGCGGCAGGGGATCCGGGGAGCTGTTTTTT.

This chain connects TRBV20-1 to TRBJ2-1; possibly TRBD2 for D (6 bases). This CDR3 has 11 residues. The germline V gene encodes CDR1 DFQATT and CDR2 SNEGSKA (reference sequence). V shed 1 base and J shed 12 bases, with 10 bases lying between them. CDR3 coding DNA: TGCAGTGCTAGAGTCGGGAGTTGGCAGTTCTTC. Translating gives CSARVGSWQFF.

The rearrangement uses TRBV19 and TRBJ1-4; the D gene is possibly TRBD1 (6 bases). With 6 bases removed from V and 4 bases from J, the gap between germline ends came to 21 bases. Germline-derived CDR1 and CDR2 are LNHDA and SQIVND (reference sequence). CDR3 length: 17 residues. CDR3 bases: TGTGCCAGTAGCCTGCTCGGACCGGGACAAGTTAATGAAAAACTGTTTTTT. Encoded protein: CASSLLGPGQVNEKLFF.

This clone was seen a handful of times. The DNA of the CDR3 is TGTGCCAGCAGCTTAGTACAGGACCCACGGCCCCAGCATTTT. Translated: CASSLVQDPRPQHF. V and J are TRBV5-6 and TRBJ1-5, with D possibly being TRBD1 (5 bases). Trimming removed 2 bases at V and 9 bases at J, with 15 bases between. Germline-derived CDR1 and CDR2 are SGHDT and YYEEEE. The CDR3 consists of 14 residues.

V and J are TRBV18 and TRBJ1-2, with D hard to call. Looked up from germline, CDR1 is KGHSH and CDR2 is LQKENI. The ends were cut back, 0 bases at V and 7 bases at J, with 6 bases in the middle. This CDR3 region has 12 residues. The DNA of the CDR3 is TGTGCCAGCTCACCACCTTCTCGTGGCTACACCTTC. This codes for CASSPPSRGYTF.

This chain connects TRBV19 to TRBJ1-1, with 7 bases lining up with TRBD1. Looked up from germline, CDR1 is LNHDA and CDR2 is SQIVND (reference sequence). This CDR3 is 15 amino acids long. With V trimmed by 5 bases and J by 4 bases, 10 bases remained unmatched. The CDR3 DNA sequence: TGTGCCAGTAGTGCCTTGACAGGGAGACTCACTGAAGCTTTCTTT. Protein sequence: CASSALTGRLTEAFF.

The chain is built from TRBV7-9 and TRBJ2-5; D is uncertain. Trimming removed 5 bases from V and 7 bases from J, with 8 bases in between. CDR3 length equals 11 residues. The germline V gene has CDR1 SEHNR and CDR2 FQNEAQ (reference sequence). CDR3 region: CASSLDGTQYF. In nucleotides, the CDR3 is TGTGCCAGCAGCCTAGACGGGACCCAGTACTTC.

The chain uses TRBV27 and TRBJ2-1; 8 nucleotides match TRBD2. V shed 2 bases, J shed 6 bases, and the junction held 6 bases outside the gene matches. In germline, CDR1 is MNHEY, CDR2 SMNVEV (reference sequence). The CDR3 has 15 amino acids. This chain's CDR3 is CASSLAAGGSNEQFF. For the CDR3, the DNA is TGTGCCAGCAGTTTAGCGGCGGGAGGAAGCAATGAGCAGTTCTTC.

CDR3 loop: CASSTRTGGRQPQHF. DNA of the CDR3: TGTGCCAGCAGCACACGGACAGGGGGCCGTCAGCCCCAGCATTTT. The chain links TRBV7-2 to TRBJ1-5; 11 nucleotides line up with TRBD1. This CDR3 comprises 15 residues. The germline CDR1 and CDR2 sequences are SGHTA and FQGNSA. V was pared by 5 bases and J by 6 bases, with 6 bases of the junction left unmatched.

The V gene is TRBV28, the J gene TRBJ2-7; no definite D call. The germline gives CDR1 MDHEN, CDR2 SYDVKM. V was clipped by 5 bases and J by 5 bases, with 7 bases between them. The CDR3 is made up of 11 amino acids. CDR3 in amino acids: CASSPSDEQYF. The CDR3 coding sequence is TGTGCCAGCAGTCCCTCGGACGAGCAGTACTTC.

This clone was recorded a few times. V gene TRBV19 combines with J gene TRBJ2-7; TRBD1 matches 9 bases. CDR3 length: 16 residues. J was trimmed by 6 bases and V by 4 bases; bases with no gene match: 13. Per germline, CDR1 LNHDA and CDR2 SQIVND (reference sequence). CDR3 bases: TGTGCCAGTAGTAAACAGGGGGCCCTACTCTACAGCGAGCAGTACTTC. Amino acid sequence: CASSKQGALLYSEQYF.

This chain connects TRBV6-5 to TRBJ1-1, with D possibly being TRBD1 (5 bases). Germline V gene sequence: CDR1 MNHEY, CDR2 SVGAGI. The CDR3 length is 16 residues. Deletions cut 0 bases from V and 4 bases from J, with 15 bases between. The CDR3 DNA sequence: TGTGCCAGCAGTTACTCGCCGACGGGGGGGGGCACTGAAGCTTTCTTT. It codes for CASSYSPTGGGTEAFF.

The V gene is TRBV7-8, the J gene TRBJ2-7; D remains ambiguous. This CDR3 has 14 amino acids. CDR1 is SGHVS, CDR2 FQNEAQ, per germline. The germline V and J ends were trimmed by 4 bases and 1 base, with 11 bases remaining between them. CDR3 in DNA: TGTGCCAGCAGCTCATTCCTGACTTCCTACGAGCAGTACTTC. The encoded protein is CASSSFLTSYEQYF.

This clone was observed a single time. This sequence joins TRBV28 and TRBJ2-7, with D perhaps matching TRBD1 (5 bases). Germline CDR1 MDHEN, CDR2 SYDVKM. CDR3 length: 14 amino acids. Trimming took off 3 bases at V and 2 bases at J, with 11 bases between the two ends. CDR3 sequence (DNA): TGTGCCAGCAGTTTGGGGCGGCGACCCTACGAGCAGTACTTC. Translated: CASSLGRRPYEQYF.

This rearrangement joins TRBV23-1 to TRBJ1-5; D is unresolved. TRBV23-1 is reported as an ORF; its role is uncertain. This CDR3 is built from 17 residues. Trimming pared 0 bases from V and 1 base from J, leaving 13 bases between. The CDR3 DNA is TGCGCCAGCAGTCAATCAGTCGAGTGGAGGAGCAATCAGCCCCAGCATTTT. It encodes CASSQSVEWRSNQPQHF.

The genes are TRBV5-6 and TRBJ2-1, with 9 bases that match TRBD1. The CDR3 sequence is 16 residues long. Unmatched junction bases numbered 7, after V lost 5 bases and J lost 1 base. Germline V gene lookup returns CDR1 SGHDT and CDR2 YYEEEE. CDR3 bases: TGTGCCAGCAGTTTGAACAGGGGGCGTTCCTACAATGAGCAGTTCTTC. Its translation is CASSLNRGRSYNEQFF.

This clone was seen a handful of times. The chain has TRBV28 and TRBJ2-7, with 8 bases lining up with TRBD1. V lost 6 bases, J lost 5 bases, and 6 bases stayed unmatched. CDR3 size: 13 residues. Per germline, CDR1 MDHEN and CDR2 SYDVKM. The CDR3 bases are TGTGCCAGCAGACTGACAGGGGCGAACGAGCAGTACTTC. Amino acid sequence: CASRLTGANEQYF.

This sequence joins TRBV19 and TRBJ2-5, with D unresolved. CDR1 and CDR2 (germline): LNHDA, SQIVND (reference sequence). V was cut by 5 bases and J by 0 bases, with 7 bases left in between. This CDR3 is 13 amino acids long. In DNA form, the CDR3 reads TGTGCCAGTAGTCCTACCCACCAAGAGACCCAGTACTTC. It translates to CASSPTHQETQYF. The full variable domain, completed using reference TRBV19 and TRBJ2-5, is DGGITQSPKYLFRKEGQNVTLSCEQNLNHDAMYWYRQDPGQGLRLIYYSQIVNDFQKGDIAEGYSVSREKKESFPLTVTSAQKNPTAFYLCASSPTHQETQYFGPGTRLLVL.

Written as DNA, the CDR3 is TGTGCCAGCAGTTTACGGTCTAGCGGGCGCAGCTCCTACGAGCAGTACTTC. Protein sequence: CASSLRSSGRSSYEQYF. The rearrangement uses TRBV27 and TRBJ2-7; 8 bases map to TRBD2. Germline lookup yields CDR1 MNHEY and CDR2 SMNVEV (reference sequence). This CDR3 is built from 17 residues. After removal of 2 bases from V and 0 bases from J, the junction contained 9 bases not matched to a gene.

This clone was observed a single time. The CDR3: CASSLLDRGVDYGYTF. In DNA, the CDR3 is TGTGCCAGCAGTTTATTGGACAGGGGCGTTGACTATGGCTACACCTTC. The chain recombines TRBV28 with TRBJ1-2, with 9 bases fitting TRBD1. Trimming took 1 base from V and 3 from J; bases not matched to a gene: 6. The germline V gene encodes CDR1 MDHEN and CDR2 SYDVKM. The CDR3 consists of 16 residues.

The rearrangement links TRBV30 to TRBJ2-2; D is uncertain. Trimming left V 2 bases short and J 3 bases short, with 16 bases between. This CDR3 has 16 amino acids. Germline CDR1 reads GTSNPN; CDR2 reads SVGIG (reference sequence). This CDR3 is CAWSLVPASHTGELFF. In nucleotides, the CDR3 is TGTGCCTGGAGTCTGGTCCCAGCGTCCCACACCGGGGAGCTGTTTTTT.

The genes are TRBV5-4 and TRBJ1-2; D is perhaps TRBD1 (5 bases). Trimming removed 2 bases at V and 0 bases at J, with 17 bases between. The CDR3 consists of 17 residues. Germline V gene lookup returns CDR1 SGHNT and CDR2 YYREEE (reference sequence). The CDR3 sequence is CASSLTGQGFTNYGYTF. CDR3 DNA sequence: TGTGCCAGCAGCTTAACGGGTCAGGGATTTACTAACTATGGCTACACCTTC.

The chain recombines TRBV19 with TRBJ2-1, with D hard to call. Germline V lookup: CDR1 LNHDA, CDR2 SQIVND (reference sequence). The CDR3 has 13 residues. The V end lost 7 bases, the J end lost 4 bases, and 11 bases lay between the germline ends. CDR3 sequence: CASIGVAYNEQFF. In DNA form, the CDR3 reads TGTGCCAGTATAGGAGTCGCTTACAATGAGCAGTTCTTC. The complete variable domain, with remaining parts taken from reference TRBV19 and TRBJ2-1, reads DGGITQSPKYLFRKEGQNVTLSCEQNLNHDAMYWYRQDPGQGLRLIYYSQIVNDFQKGDIAEGYSVSREKKESFPLTVTSAQKNPTAFYLCASIGVAYNEQFFGPGTRLTVL.